The present entry profiles one T cell receptor (beta chain) with its context. The data originate from a study of blood T cell repertoires in COVID-19. Method: immunoSEQ multiplex PCR; TCRdb's copy keeps in-frame clones and lacks some. The sample includes 55,000 to 70,000 clones, roughly 80% of them seen just once. Germline-derived CDR1 and CDR2 are LNHDA and SQIVND (reference sequence). This CDR3 is 12 amino acids long. V dropped 5 bases and J dropped 6 bases, with 7 bases sitting between them. The chain combines TRBV19 with TRBJ1-4; no firm D call. This receptor was identified in a woman aged 80 or older with acute or convalescent COVID-19. The sequenced material came from peripheral blood. CDR3 coding DNA: TGTGCCAGTAGTGAATCAGATGAAAAACTGTTTTTT. Amino acids: CASSESDEKLFF.